This T cell receptor (beta chain) derives from a study of shared clonotypes between healthy human individuals. Study observations and caveats: Incompleteness in sorted-subset sequencing, despite large depth, was shown by rarefaction. The sharing of approximately 5.1% of naive CD4 clonotypes was seen across a handful of donors. When compared with the clonotypes that were shared by all four sorted-subset donors, the non-shared clonotypes turned out to have lower generation probabilities.

The length of the CDR3 is 13 residues. V lost 8 bases and J lost 2, with 7 bases in between. CDR1 is SGHDN and CDR2 is FVKESK in the germline V gene. Profiling relied on immunoSEQ multiplex PCR, and the TCRdb table lists in-frame clones only, not all of them. The sample yields hundreds of thousands of clones, 60% to 80% seen once. This clone was recorded once. Its antigen is undetermined. The sequenced material came from memory CD4+ T cells sorted from blood. Subset given: CD45RA-negative fraction. The V call is TRBV14, the J call TRBJ2-6; perhaps TRBD1 as D (6 bases). This receptor was identified in a woman aged 25 to 39 in good health. The CDR3 DNA sequence: TGTGCCAGCCACAGGGCTGGGGCCAACGTCCTGACTTTC. Protein product: CASHRAGANVLTF.